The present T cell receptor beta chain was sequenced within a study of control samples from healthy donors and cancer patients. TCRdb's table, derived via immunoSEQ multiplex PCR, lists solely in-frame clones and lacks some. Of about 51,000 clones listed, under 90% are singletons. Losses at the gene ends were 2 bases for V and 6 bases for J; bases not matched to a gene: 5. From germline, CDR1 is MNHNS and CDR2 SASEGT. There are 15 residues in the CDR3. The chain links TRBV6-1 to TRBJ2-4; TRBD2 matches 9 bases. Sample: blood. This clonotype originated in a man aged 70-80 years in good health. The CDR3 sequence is CASSEMPAGGNIQYF. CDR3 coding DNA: TGTGCCAGCAGTGAAATGCCAGCGGGGGGAAACATTCAGTACTTC.